The next 24 T cell receptor beta chains were all read from a single sample in a study of cytotoxic CD8 clonotypes in ibrutinib-treated CLL. TCRdb's copy holds only in-frame clones and misses some; the assay was immunoSEQ multiplex PCR. The sample contains approximately 350,000 clones, roughly 67% of which appear only once. The sequencing here drew on PBMCs, taken after 36 months of ibrutinib treatment. The receptors were sampled from a human donor with chronic lymphocytic leukemia.

This chain connects TRBV5-1 to TRBJ2-7, with 9 nucleotides matching TRBD1. The V and J ends lost 3 bases and 5 bases, in that order; junction bases with no gene match: 9. The germline V gene encodes CDR1 SGHRS and CDR2 YFSETQ. The CDR3 extends over 15 amino acids. The CDR3: CASSSGQGHFDEQYF. CDR3 nucleotide sequence: TGCGCCAGCAGCTCGGGACAGGGTCATTTCGACGAGCAGTACTTC. The full variable domain, in which reference TRBV5-1 and TRBJ2-7 provide the parts outside the CDR3, is KAGVTQTPRYLIKTRGQQVTLSCSPISGHRSVSWYQQTPGQGLQFLFEYFSETQRNKGNFPGRFSGRQFSNSRSEMNVSTLELGDSALYLCASSSGQGHFDEQYFGPGTRLTVT.

This chain joins TRBV5-1 and TRBJ2-5; D call uncertain. This CDR3 region has 14 residues. Germline CDR1 reads SGHRS; CDR2 reads YFSETQ. V was trimmed by 0 bases and J by 2 bases, leaving 8 bases between them. CDR3 residues: CASSLAQKQETQYF. The CDR3 region has the DNA TGCGCCAGCAGCTTGGCCCAGAAACAAGAGACCCAGTACTTC. The full variable domain, rest sourced from reference TRBV5-1 and TRBJ2-5, is KAGVTQTPRYLIKTRGQQVTLSCSPISGHRSVSWYQQTPGQGLQFLFEYFSETQRNKGNFPGRFSGRQFSNSRSEMNVSTLELGDSALYLCASSLAQKQETQYFGPGTRLLVL.

The J gene is TRBJ1-5, the V gene TRBV28; D ambiguous. The germline V gene has CDR1 MDHEN and CDR2 SYDVKM. The CDR3 runs 15 residues. Trimming took 3 bases from V and 1 from J, leaving 10 bases between them. CDR3 protein: CASSLISNSNQPQHF. As DNA, the CDR3 is TGTGCCAGCAGTTTGATCTCGAACAGCAATCAGCCCCAGCATTTT.

V gene TRBV5-1 combines with J gene TRBJ1-1; D possibly corresponds to TRBD1 (6 bases). From germline, CDR1 is SGHRS and CDR2 YFSETQ. Deletions cut 6 bases from V and 7 bases from J, with 25 bases between. The CDR3 loop spans 16 amino acids. The CDR3 region is CASKNDGPQGIGEAFF. CDR3 nucleotide sequence: TGCGCCAGCAAAAACGATGGCCCTCAGGGGATTGGTGAAGCTTTCTTT.

The CDR3 sequence is CASSLAGATNEKLFF. The CDR3, as DNA: TGTGCCAGCAGCTTAGCAGGGGCAACTAATGAAAAACTGTTTTTT. The V call is TRBV11-2, the J call TRBJ1-4; TRBD1 might be the D (6 bases). The germline gives CDR1 SGHAT, CDR2 FQNNGV. Trimming pared 1 base from V and 0 bases from J, leaving 6 bases between. This CDR3 comprises 15 residues.

This rearrangement joins TRBV27 to TRBJ2-3; TRBD1 matches at 7 bases. V shed 7 bases and J 2 bases; nucleotides not matched to a gene: 3. The germline V gene encodes CDR1 MNHEY and CDR2 SMNVEV (reference sequence). This CDR3 is built from 13 residues. This CDR3 is CASTDRFTDTQYF. In nucleotides, the CDR3 is TGTGCCAGCACGGACAGGTTCACAGATACGCAGTATTTT.

This sequence joins TRBV5-1 and TRBJ1-2; D uncertain. This CDR3 comprises 13 residues. With 0 bases removed from V and 4 bases from J, the gap between germline ends came to 7 bases. Per the germline V gene, CDR1 is SGHRS and CDR2 is YFSETQ. This CDR3 reads CASSLGGVYGYTF. The CDR3 DNA reads TGCGCCAGCAGCTTGGGGGGTGTCTATGGCTACACCTTC.

This clone was seen only a few times. The chain is built from TRBV4-3 and TRBJ2-7; D is undetermined. V was trimmed by 6 bases and J by 13 bases, leaving 13 bases between them. The CDR3 has 10 residues. Looked up from germline, CDR1 is LGHNA and CDR2 is YSLEER. The CDR3 here is CASSFNSKYF. The CDR3 DNA follows: TGCGCCAGCAGTTTTAACAGTAAATACTTC.

This clone was seen a single time. This chain links TRBV29-1 with TRBJ1-4; 9 nucleotides match TRBD1. The CDR3 totals 16 residues. V trimming: 0 bases; J trimming: 14 bases; junction bases outside the gene matches: 16. Germline V gene lookup returns CDR1 SQVTM and CDR2 ANQGSEA. The CDR3 coding sequence is TGCAGCGTTGAAGACCTTCGGACAGGGGTTGATAGTCGGCTGTTTTTT. Its protein is CSVEDLRTGVDSRLFF.

In DNA, the CDR3 is TGTGCCAGCAGCTTAGCGTCTGGCAACTACGAGCAGTACTTC. Protein sequence: CASSLASGNYEQYF. The chain links TRBV7-6 to TRBJ2-7; D is unresolved. The CDR3 runs to 14 residues. Germline loops: CDR1 SGHVS, CDR2 FNYEAQ. The ends were cut back, 0 bases at V and 3 bases at J, with 9 bases in the middle.

This clone occurred a few times. J is TRBJ2-7 and V is TRBV4-1; D is unresolved. V shed 0 bases and J shed 2 bases, with 8 bases lying between them. Germline CDR1 and CDR2: MGHRA and YSYEKL. The CDR3 extends over 14 amino acids. The DNA for the CDR3 is TGCGCCAGCAGCCAAGAACCTTATACCTACGAGCAGTACTTC. Translating gives CASSQEPYTYEQYF.

The chain employs TRBV27 and TRBJ1-1; 8 nucleotides agree with TRBD1. Germline CDR1 MNHEY, CDR2 SMNVEV (reference sequence). This CDR3 spans 12 amino acids. The J segment lost 4 bases and the V segment lost 6 bases, leaving 1 base of the junction unmatched. This CDR3 reads CASSGTGTEAFF. The CDR3 DNA reads as TGTGCCAGCAGCGGGACAGGCACTGAAGCTTTCTTT.

The chain recombines TRBV13 with TRBJ2-7; D is unclear. The CDR3 sequence is 14 residues long. Germline lookup yields CDR1 PRHDT and CDR2 FYEKMQ (reference sequence). Trimming took off 3 bases at V and 3 bases at J, with 12 bases between the two ends. CDR3 DNA sequence: TGTGCCAGCAGCTTTCGGCAGCAGTACTACGAGCAGTACTTC. This sequence encodes CASSFRQQYYEQYF.

This clone was picked up a small number of times. The genes are TRBV4-3 and TRBJ2-7; 12 bases are a match to TRBD2. This CDR3 spans 19 amino acids. The germline gives CDR1 LGHNA, CDR2 YSLEER. Trimming removed 0 bases from V and 3 bases from J; junction bases left unmatched: 12. The chain's CDR3 is CASSQDLGAELAGGYEQYF. CDR3 DNA: TGCGCCAGCAGCCAAGATCTAGGCGCAGAACTAGCGGGAGGCTACGAGCAGTACTTC.

The chain combines TRBV27 with TRBJ2-2; D remains unclear. The CDR3 length is 13 residues. Trimming took off 5 bases at V and 6 bases at J, with 10 bases between the two ends. From germline, CDR1 is MNHEY and CDR2 SMNVEV (reference sequence). CDR3 sequence: CASSPSRSGELFF. DNA of the CDR3: TGTGCCAGCAGTCCATCGAGGTCCGGGGAGCTGTTTTTT.

The chain recombines TRBV5-1 with TRBJ1-1; D is unresolved. Looked up from germline, CDR1 is SGHRS and CDR2 is YFSETQ. The length of the CDR3 is 11 residues. V was pared by 5 bases and J by 3 bases, with 5 bases between. In DNA form, the CDR3 reads TGCGCCAGCAGTTCGGACACTGAAGCTTTCTTT. Amino acid sequence: CASSSDTEAFF.

The V gene is TRBV28, the J gene TRBJ2-3; D uncertain. The length of the CDR3 is 14 residues. V was trimmed by 7 bases and J by 5 bases, leaving 16 bases between them. Germline V gives CDR1 MDHEN, CDR2 SYDVKM. CDR3 DNA sequence: TGTGCCAGCAACCTAGGTAGTTGGATAGATACGCAGTATTTT. Its translation: CASNLGSWIDTQYF.

Here the CDR3 reads CAIGLAGAAEQYF. CDR3 DNA sequence: TGTGCCATCGGACTGGCGGGCGCGGCCGAGCAGTACTTC. The chain carries TRBV15 and TRBJ2-7; a possible D gene is TRBD2 (5 bases). Germline loops: CDR1 LNHNV, CDR2 YYDKDF (reference sequence). V was trimmed by 10 bases and J by 6 bases, leaving 19 bases between them. The CDR3 length is 13 residues.

The V and J genes are TRBV7-8 and TRBJ2-1, with 9 bases lining up with TRBD2. CDR3 length: 19 amino acids. Germline V gene data show CDR1 as SGHVS and CDR2 as FQNEAQ. V gave up 4 bases and J gave up 5 bases; unmatched junction bases: 18. The CDR3 here is CASSSQAGGLPGPHNEQFF. CDR3 nucleotides: TGTGCCAGCAGCTCCCAAGCGGGAGGCCTTCCAGGGCCTCACAATGAGCAGTTCTTC.

The chain employs TRBV2 and TRBJ2-7; D is possibly TRBD2 (6 bases). CDR1 is SNHLY, CDR2 FYNNEI, per germline. V lost 3 bases to trimming and J lost 7 bases, with 10 bases between them. This CDR3 is built from 12 residues. The DNA of the CDR3 is TGTGCCAGCAGTGAGGGACTGGGGGAGCAGTACTTC. This codes for CASSEGLGEQYF.

The chain joins TRBV5-4 to TRBJ2-1, with D perhaps TRBD2 (5 bases). Germline-derived CDR1 and CDR2 are SGHNT and YYREEE (reference sequence). The V end lost 2 bases, the J end lost 3 bases, and 21 bases lay between the germline ends. The CDR3 extends over 18 amino acids. CDR3 DNA sequence: TGTGCCAGCAGCTTTGGGGTGTCTAGCTTGGGCCTCTACAATGAGCAGTTCTTC. This sequence encodes CASSFGVSSLGLYNEQFF. Drawing the rest from reference TRBV5-4 and TRBJ2-1, the complete variable domain is ETGVTQSPTHLIKTRGQQVTLRCSSQSGHNTVSWYQQALGQGPQFIFQYYREEENGRGNFPPRFSGLQFPNYSSELNVNALELDDSALYLCASSFGVSSLGLYNEQFFGPGTRLTVL.

The CDR3 DNA sequence: TGTGCCAGCAGTTACTGGGGGGTAATGAACACCGGGGAGCTGTTTTTT. Translated: CASSYWGVMNTGELFF. V and J are TRBV6-5 and TRBJ2-2; perhaps TRBD2 as D (6 bases). Germline-derived CDR1 and CDR2 are MNHEY and SVGAGI. The germline V and J ends were trimmed by 1 base and 1 base, with 10 bases remaining between them. The CDR3 runs to 16 residues.

The rearrangement uses TRBV9 and TRBJ1-2; 10 bases line up with TRBD1. CDR3 length: 15 residues. The germline gives CDR1 SGDLS, CDR2 YYNGEE. With 6 bases clipped from V and 5 bases from J, the junction kept 10 bases outside the gene matches. For the CDR3, the DNA is TGTGCCAGCACCCTCGACAGGGGGCTTCGGTATGGCTACACCTTC. Translated: CASTLDRGLRYGYTF. Using reference TRBV9 and TRBJ1-2 for the parts outside the CDR3, the full variable domain is DSGVTQTPKHLITATGQRVTLRCSPRSGDLSVYWYQQSLDQGLQFLIQYYNGEERAKGNILERFSAQQFPDLHSELNLSSLELGDSALYFCASTLDRGLRYGYTFGSGTRLTVV.

The rearrangement links TRBV9 to TRBJ1-2; 9 bases are shared with TRBD1. The CDR3 is made up of 16 amino acids. Per the germline V gene, CDR1 is SGDLS and CDR2 is YYNGEE. Trimming removed 4 bases from V and 8 bases from J; junction bases left unmatched: 15. DNA of the CDR3: TGTGCCAGCAGCCCGTCGGGACAGGGAGGAGGTTTGGGCTACACCTTC. Translation gives CASSPSGQGGGLGYTF.